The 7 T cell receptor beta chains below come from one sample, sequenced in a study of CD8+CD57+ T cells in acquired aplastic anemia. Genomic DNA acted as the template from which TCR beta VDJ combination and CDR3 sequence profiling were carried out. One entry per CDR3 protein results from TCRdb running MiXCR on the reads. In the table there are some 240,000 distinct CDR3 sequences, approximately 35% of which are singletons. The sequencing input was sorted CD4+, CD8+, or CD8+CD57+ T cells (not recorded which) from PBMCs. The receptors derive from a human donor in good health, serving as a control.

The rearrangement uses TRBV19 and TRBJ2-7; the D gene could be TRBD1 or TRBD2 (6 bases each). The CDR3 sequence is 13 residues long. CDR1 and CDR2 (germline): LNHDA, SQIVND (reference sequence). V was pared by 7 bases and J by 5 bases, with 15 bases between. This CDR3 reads CASKGQGRNEQYF. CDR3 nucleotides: TGTGCCAGTAAGGGGCAGGGGAGGAACGAGCAGTACTTC. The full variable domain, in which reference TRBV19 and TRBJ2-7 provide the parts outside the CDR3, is DGGITQSPKYLFRKEGQNVTLSCEQNLNHDAMYWYRQDPGQGLRLIYYSQIVNDFQKGDIAEGYSVSREKKESFPLTVTSAQKNPTAFYLCASKGQGRNEQYFGPGTRLTVT.

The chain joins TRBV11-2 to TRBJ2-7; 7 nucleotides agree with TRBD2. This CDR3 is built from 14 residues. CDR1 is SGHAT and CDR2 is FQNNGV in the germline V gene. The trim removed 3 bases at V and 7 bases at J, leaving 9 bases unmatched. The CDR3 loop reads CASSFLIAGGEQYF. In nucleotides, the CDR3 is TGTGCCAGCAGCTTCCTGATAGCGGGTGGGGAGCAGTACTTC.

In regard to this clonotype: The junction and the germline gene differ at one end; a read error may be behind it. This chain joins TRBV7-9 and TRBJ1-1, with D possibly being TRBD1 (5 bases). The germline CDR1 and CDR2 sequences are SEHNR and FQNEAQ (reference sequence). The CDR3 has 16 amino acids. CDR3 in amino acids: CASSLWGVGRDTEAFF. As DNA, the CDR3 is TGCGCCAGCAGCTTGTGGGGAGTGGGGCGGGACACTGAAGCTTTCTTT.

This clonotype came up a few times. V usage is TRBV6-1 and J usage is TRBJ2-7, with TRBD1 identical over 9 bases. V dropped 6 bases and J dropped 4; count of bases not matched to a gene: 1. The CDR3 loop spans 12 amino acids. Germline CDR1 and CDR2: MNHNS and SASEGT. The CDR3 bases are TGTGCCAGCAGGGGACAGGGATACGAGCAGTACTTC. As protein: CASRGQGYEQYF.

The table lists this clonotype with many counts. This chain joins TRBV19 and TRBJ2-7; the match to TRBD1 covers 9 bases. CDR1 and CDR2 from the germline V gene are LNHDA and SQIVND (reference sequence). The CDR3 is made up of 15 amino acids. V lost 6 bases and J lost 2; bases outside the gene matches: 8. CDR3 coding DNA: TGTGCCAGTAGGAAATCGGGACAGGGCCCCTACGAGCAGTACTTC. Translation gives CASRKSGQGPYEQYF.

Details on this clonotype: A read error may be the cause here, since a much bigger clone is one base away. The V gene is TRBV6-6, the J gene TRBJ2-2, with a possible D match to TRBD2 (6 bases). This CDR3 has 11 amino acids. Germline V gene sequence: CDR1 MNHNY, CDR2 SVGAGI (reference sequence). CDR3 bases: TGTGCCAGCAGTTACCCCGGGGGGCTGTTTTTT. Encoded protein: CASSYPGGLFF.

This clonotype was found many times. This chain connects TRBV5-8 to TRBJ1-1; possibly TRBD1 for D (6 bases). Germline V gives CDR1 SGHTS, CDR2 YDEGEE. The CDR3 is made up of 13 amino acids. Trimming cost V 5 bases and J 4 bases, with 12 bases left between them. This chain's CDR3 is CASSWGAATEAFF. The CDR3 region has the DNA TGTGCCAGCAGTTGGGGGGCGGCCACTGAAGCTTTCTTT. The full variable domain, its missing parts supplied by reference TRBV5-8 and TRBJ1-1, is EAGVTQSPTHLIKTRGQQATLRCSPISGHTSVYWYQQALGLGLQFLLWYDEGEERNRGNFPPRFSGRQFPNYSSELNVNALELEDSALYLCASSWGAATEAFFGQGTRLTVV.